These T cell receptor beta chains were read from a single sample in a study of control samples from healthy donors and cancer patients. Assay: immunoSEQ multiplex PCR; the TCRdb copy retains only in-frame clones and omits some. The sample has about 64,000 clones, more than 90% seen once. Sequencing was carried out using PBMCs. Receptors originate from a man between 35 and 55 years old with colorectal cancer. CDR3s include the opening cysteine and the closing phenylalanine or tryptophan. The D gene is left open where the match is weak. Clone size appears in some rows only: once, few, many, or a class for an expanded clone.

CASREQILNTEAFF	TGTGCCAGCAGAGAACAGATTCTGAACACTGAAGCTTTCTTT	-	-	TRBV2	14	TRBJ1-1
CASTRTHSGTEAFF	TGTGCCAGCACCCGGACGCATTCGGGCACTGAAGCTTTCTTT	-	-	TRBV7-2	14	TRBJ1-1
CASSYGGLVLETQYF	TGTGCCAGCAGCTACGGGGGGCTAGTCCTTGAGACCCAGTACTTC	-	-	TRBV5-6	15	TRBJ2-5
CASRGADQETQYF	TGCGCCAGCAGGGGGGCGGATCAAGAGACCCAGTACTTC	-	-	TRBV5-1	13	TRBJ2-5
CASSSQGATNEKLFF	TGTGCCAGCAGCTCTCAGGGTGCAACTAATGAAAAACTGTTTTTT	-	-	TRBV7-2	15	TRBJ1-4
CASSVDTMNTEAFF	TGTGCCAGCAGCGTAGATACCATGAACACTGAAGCTTTCTTT	-	-	TRBV9	14	TRBJ1-1
CASRREGNEQFF	TGTGCCAGCAGACGGGAGGGCAATGAGCAGTTCTTC	-	TRBD2	TRBV3-1/TRBV3-2	12	TRBJ2-1
CASSLRTVGNQPQHF	TGTGCCAGCAGCTTAAGGACAGTCGGAAATCAGCCCCAGCATTTT	-	-	TRBV7-2	15	TRBJ1-5
CAWSAGKGPYSSQPQHF	TGTGCCTGGAGTGCGGGGAAGGGGCCTTATTCTTCTCAGCCCCAGCATTTT	-	-	TRBV30	17	TRBJ1-5
CASSSQPGTSGTKNIQYF	TGTGCCAGTAGTAGCCAGCCCGGGACTAGCGGTACCAAAAACATTCAGTACTTC	once	TRBD2	TRBV19	18	TRBJ2-4
CASRSGFLNEKLFF	TGTGCCAGCAGGTCAGGGTTCCTTAATGAAAAACTGTTTTTT	-	-	TRBV6-5	14	TRBJ1-4
CASSLDSNTGELFF	TGTGCCAGCAGCTTGGACTCCAACACCGGGGAGCTGTTTTTT	-	-	TRBV5-4	14	TRBJ2-2
CASSPWGGGEYF	TGTGCCAGCAGCCCGTGGGGCGGTGGGGAGTACTTC	-	-	TRBV5-6	12	TRBJ2-4
CASSQDPSRQETQYF	TGTGCCAGCAGCCAAGACCCCTCGCGCCAGGAGACCCAGTACTTC	-	-	TRBV4-2	15	TRBJ2-5
CASSPQGANSPLHF	TGTGCCAGCTCACCACAAGGGGCTAATTCACCCCTCCACTTT	-	-	TRBV18	14	TRBJ1-6
CAATGGEYEQYF	TGTGCCGCCACCGGGGGAGAGTACGAGCAGTACTTC	-	-	TRBV6-5	12	TRBJ2-7
CASSPAVSGFGEQYF	TGTGCCAGCTCACCAGCTGTTTCAGGGTTTGGCGAGCAGTACTTC	-	-	TRBV18	15	TRBJ2-7
CASSLAGFFYEQYF	TGTGCCAGCAGCCTAGCGGGGTTTTTCTACGAGCAGTACTTC	-	TRBD2	TRBV3-1/TRBV3-2	14	TRBJ2-7
CASSLQGLNTEAFF	TGTGCCAGCAGTCTACAGGGCCTGAACACTGAAGCTTTCTTT	once	-	TRBV27	14	TRBJ1-1
CASSVDGSEQDTQYF	TGCGCCAGCAGCGTGGACGGTTCAGAGCAAGATACGCAGTATTTT	-	-	TRBV5-1	15	TRBJ2-3
CASSLMGQNSNQPQHF	TGTGCCAGCTCACTCATGGGACAGAATAGCAATCAGCCCCAGCATTTT	once	TRBD1	TRBV18	16	TRBJ1-5
CASSVRTSGVDEQFF	TGTGCCAGCAGCGTAAGGACTAGCGGGGTCGATGAGCAGTTCTTC	once	TRBD2	TRBV9	15	TRBJ2-1
CASSIGTGYSPLHF	TGTGCCAGTAGTATAGGGACAGGGTATTCACCCCTCCACTTT	-	TRBD1	TRBV19	14	TRBJ1-6
CASGGGLTDTQYF	TGTGCCAGCGGAGGGGGGCTCACAGATACGCAGTATTTT	-	-	TRBV25-1	13	TRBJ2-3
CASSPGTDNSPLHF	TGTGCCAGCTCACCAGGGACAGACAATTCACCCCTCCACTTT	-	TRBD1	TRBV18	14	TRBJ1-6
CASSRSTEAFF	TGTGCCAGCAGCAGGAGTACTGAAGCTTTCTTT	-	-	TRBV12-3/TRBV12-4	11	TRBJ1-1
CASSGPAGGGTEAFF	TGTGCCAGCTCAGGGCCCGCTGGGGGTGGCACTGAAGCTTTCTTT	-	-	TRBV18	15	TRBJ1-1
CASSIRTGWDTEAFF	TGTGCCAGCAGCATCAGGACAGGGTGGGACACTGAAGCTTTCTTT	few	TRBD1	TRBV5-4	15	TRBJ1-1
CASRRGMTANYGYTF	TGTGCCAGCAGGAGAGGAATGACAGCTAACTATGGCTACACCTTC	-	-	TRBV2	15	TRBJ1-2
CASVLGLNTEAFF	TGTGCCAGCGTACTTGGATTGAACACTGAAGCTTTCTTT	-	-	TRBV11-2	13	TRBJ1-1
CASRPGLQFNQPQHF	TGTGCCAGCAGGCCGGGACTGCAGTTCAATCAGCCCCAGCATTTT	-	-	TRBV2	15	TRBJ1-5